Described below is a single TCR beta chain sequence and its context. Its target is unknown. The entry originates in a study of OX40 agonist ivuxolimab in advanced cancers. Study information: Ivuxolimab doses were 0.01, 0.1, 0.3, 1.5, 3 or 10 mg/kg every 2 weeks.

General study points: CD8+ T cells were the subset that, on average, had more expanded clones than CD4+.

Patients with autoimmune history or systemic immunosuppression were excluded. With V trimmed by 3 bases and J by 5 bases, 6 bases remained unmatched. The length of the CDR3 is 14 residues. Germline V gene lookup returns CDR1 SGHRS and CDR2 YFSETQ. Clones were read by immunoSEQ multiplex PCR, and TCRdb kept only the in-frame ones, dropping some. Found here are more than 60,000 clones, about 89% of them singletons; the top ten hold around 5.2%. The sample consisted of CD4+ or CD8+ T cells sorted from blood, taken in a trial of the OX40 agonist ivuxolimab. This chain connects TRBV5-1 to TRBJ1-2, with 8 bases fitting TRBD1. The source is an adult with an advanced solid tumor such as melanoma, head and neck, liver or kidney cancer. DNA of the CDR3: TGCGCCAGCAGCTCCGCGACAGGGGAGTATGGCTACACCTTC. The encoded protein is CASSSATGEYGYTF.